The source of this T cell receptor (beta chain) is a study of blood T cell repertoires in COVID-19. Generated by immunoSEQ multiplex PCR, the TCRdb table keeps only in-frame clones and is missing some. The data hold about 210,000 clones, with roughly 84% observed a single time. V lost 2 bases and J lost 1, with 11 bases in between. CDR3 length: 15 residues. Germline CDR1 is MNHEY and CDR2 is SVGAGI. J is TRBJ1-1 and V is TRBV6-5; D not resolved. The sequencing sample was made of PBMCs or T cells enriched from blood (not recorded which). This receptor was taken from a woman aged 30 to 39 who had been exposed to COVID-19. The CDR3 nucleotides are TGTGCCAGCAGTTACATAGCACGGAGGAACACTGAAGCTTTCTTT. This sequence encodes CASSYIARRNTEAFF.